What follows are 31 T cell receptor beta chains derived from one specimen sequenced in a study of CD8+ T cells in alopecia areata. RNA was extracted and reverse transcribed into cDNA as the sequencing template. Sequenced by immunoSEQ multiplex PCR; TCRdb stores in-frame clones only, minus some. The sample shows approximately 180,000 clones, around three fifths of them seen only once. The material was CD4+ T cells sorted from blood, obtained at week 0. The receptors shown here come from a human donor with alopecia areata.

A few counts support this clone. The chain is built from TRBV29-1 and TRBJ2-5; D is perhaps TRBD2 (6 bases). This CDR3 has 12 residues. Looked up from germline, CDR1 is SQVTM and CDR2 is ANQGSEA. Trimming removed 3 bases from V and 5 bases from J, with 10 bases in between. CDR3 DNA: TGCAGCGTTGAGCGGGGTAGGGAGACCCAGTACTTC. Its translation: CSVERGRETQYF.

This CDR3 reads CASSPDRQNGEQYF. The CDR3 nucleotides read TGTGCCAGCAGCCCCGACCGACAGAACGGCGAGCAGTACTTC. V gene TRBV11-2 combines with J gene TRBJ2-7; D possibly corresponds to TRBD1 (5 bases). The V gene lost 5 bases and the J gene lost 6 bases, with 17 bases spanning the gap. Germline assignment: CDR1 SGHAT and CDR2 FQNNGV. The CDR3 sequence is 14 residues long.

This clone turned up a few times. The rearrangement joins TRBV19 to TRBJ1-2; D not resolved. Germline lookup yields CDR1 LNHDA and CDR2 SQIVND (reference sequence). This CDR3 is built from 14 residues. The ends were cut back, 7 bases at V and 8 bases at J, with 20 bases in the middle. The CDR3 region is CASIPGRNFGGYTF. DNA for the CDR3: TGTGCCAGTATCCCCGGGAGAAATTTTGGGGGCTACACCTTC.

This chain uses TRBV6-5 with TRBJ1-2, with 7 bases identical to TRBD1. The CDR3 is 13 amino acids. Germline loops: CDR1 MNHEY, CDR2 SVGAGI. V was pared by 6 bases and J by 2 bases, with 3 bases of the junction left unmatched. CDR3 nucleotides: TGTGCCAGCAGCTGGACAGGAAACTATGGCTACACCTTC. This encodes CASSWTGNYGYTF.

This clone was detected only a few times. The genes are TRBV25-1 and TRBJ1-2, with D possibly being TRBD1 (6 bases). The V and J ends lost 5 bases and 4 bases respectively, with 11 bases between them. The germline V gene has CDR1 MGHDK and CDR2 SYGVNS. The CDR3 is made up of 13 amino acids. The CDR3 nucleotides are TGTGCCAGCAGTCTCGACAGGAGCTATGGCTACACCTTC. This sequence encodes CASSLDRSYGYTF.

The V call is TRBV14, the J call TRBJ2-5, with D perhaps TRBD1 (5 bases). CDR3 length equals 14 residues. V lost 2 bases and J 4 bases, leaving 11 bases between the germline ends. In germline, CDR1 is SGHDN, CDR2 FVKESK. CDR3 protein: CASSQHLGAETQYF. CDR3 nucleotides: TGTGCCAGCAGCCAACATCTTGGGGCAGAGACCCAGTACTTC.

The gene calls are TRBV27 and TRBJ2-7, with 10 bases lining up with TRBD2. Germline V gene data show CDR1 as MNHEY and CDR2 as SMNVEV (reference sequence). Trimming at V came to 9 bases and at J to 1 base, leaving 6 bases not matched to a gene. This CDR3 is 14 amino acids long. The DNA for the CDR3 is TGTGCCAGTAGGCTAGCGGGGGAGTCCTACGAGCAGTACTTC. It encodes CASRLAGESYEQYF.

The chain carries TRBV10-3 and TRBJ2-7; 7 bases align to TRBD2. CDR1 and CDR2 (germline): ENHRY, SYGVKD. The CDR3 runs to 13 residues. J lost 3 bases, V lost 8 bases, and 7 bases had no gene match. CDR3 coding DNA: TGTGCCATCGCGGGAGTTTCCGGCTACGAGCAGTACTTC. Its translation is CAIAGVSGYEQYF.

This rearrangement joins TRBV30 to TRBJ1-5; D possibly corresponds to TRBD1 (6 bases). This CDR3 region has 13 residues. Trimming took 5 bases from V and 3 from J, leaving 11 bases between them. The V gene's germline CDR1 is GTSNPN and CDR2 SVGIG (reference sequence). CDR3 sequence: CAWGLGANQPQHF. The CDR3 nucleotides are TGTGCCTGGGGGCTGGGGGCCAATCAGCCCCAGCATTTT. Full variable domain (remainder filled in from reference TRBV30 and TRBJ1-5): SQTIHQWPATLVQPVGSPLSLECTVEGTSNPNLYWYRQAAGRGLQLLFYSVGIGQISSEVPQNLSASRPQDRQFILSSKKLLLSDSGFYLCAWGLGANQPQHFGDGTRLSIL.

The genes are TRBV2 and TRBJ2-1; 7 positions agree with TRBD1. The ends lost 3 bases at V and 2 bases at J; junction bases unmatched: 1. Germline V gene data show CDR1 as SNHLY and CDR2 as FYNNEI. This CDR3 comprises 14 residues. Written as DNA, the CDR3 is TGTGCCAGCAGTGAGGGACAGCCCTACAATGAGCAGTTCTTC. Protein: CASSEGQPYNEQFF. The variable domain in full, completed from reference TRBV2 and TRBJ2-1, reads EPEVTQTPSHQVTQMGQEVILRCVPISNHLYFYWYRQILGQKVEFLVSFYNNEISEKSEIFDDQFSVERPDGSNFTLKIRSTKLEDSAMYFCASSEGQPYNEQFFGPGTRLTVL.

The chain links TRBV10-3 to TRBJ1-1, with 9 bases lining up with TRBD1. J was trimmed by 6 bases and V by 5 bases; bases with no gene match: 7. CDR1 is ENHRY and CDR2 is SYGVKD in the germline V gene. The CDR3 extends over 14 amino acids. CDR3 amino acids: CAISFDRGESEAFF. CDR3 DNA: TGTGCCATCAGTTTCGACAGGGGGGAATCTGAAGCTTTCTTT.

This clone was recorded a few times. Other DNA sequences in this specimen translate into the identical CDR3. The CDR3 loop reads CSVRGRSTDTQYF. CDR3 coding DNA: TGCAGCGTTCGGGGTAGGAGCACAGATACGCAGTATTTT. This chain links TRBV29-1 with TRBJ2-3, with D possibly matching TRBD2 (5 bases). Trimming shortened V by 5 bases and J by 0 bases, and 9 bases separated the two germline ends. Per germline, CDR1 SQVTM and CDR2 ANQGSEA. The CDR3 has 13 residues.

This rearrangement joins TRBV29-1 to TRBJ2-7; D remains unclear. CDR1 and CDR2 (germline): SQVTM, ANQGSEA. The V gene lost 6 bases and the J gene lost 8 bases, with 14 bases spanning the gap. The CDR3 is made up of 11 amino acids. The CDR3: CSVVTPRQQYF. In nucleotides, the CDR3 is TGCAGCGTCGTGACTCCTCGACAGCAGTACTTC.

The rearrangement uses TRBV1 and TRBJ2-7. TRBV1 is a pseudogene. This CDR3 contains 14 residues. The CDR3 region is CTSSQEGTRYEQYF. The CDR3 DNA is TGCACCAGCAGCCAAGAGGGGACCCGCTACGAGCAGTACTTC.

This clone turned up a few times. The J gene is TRBJ1-5, the V gene TRBV28; possibly TRBD1 for D (6 bases). In germline, CDR1 is MDHEN, CDR2 SYDVKM. V lost 6 bases to trimming and J lost 7 bases, with 22 bases between them. This CDR3 contains 16 residues. CDR3 residues: CASRGVYHRARQPQHF. CDR3 coding DNA: TGTGCCAGCAGAGGGGTATATCACAGGGCCAGGCAGCCCCAGCATTTT. The full variable domain, with the rest looked up from reference TRBV28 and TRBJ1-5, is DVKVTQSSRYLVKRTGEKVFLECVQDMDHENMFWYRQDPGLGLRLIYFSYDVKMKEKGDIPEGYSVSREKKERFSLILESASTNQTSMYLCASRGVYHRARQPQHFGDGTRLSIL.

This clone was seen more than once but under ten times. The rearrangement joins TRBV7-2 to TRBJ2-2; 14 bases map to TRBD2. V trimming: 4 bases; J trimming: 5 bases; junction bases outside the gene matches: 9. The CDR3 loop spans 18 amino acids. Germline V CDR1 and CDR2: SGHTA, FQGNSA. The CDR3 DNA is TGTGCCAGCAGCTCCCGGACTAGCGGGGGGCAGGGGACCGGGGAGCTGTTTTTT. Translated, it gives CASSSRTSGGQGTGELFF.

This clone has more than one count but fewer than ten. J is TRBJ2-3 and V is TRBV30; no reliable D call. CDR3 length: 15 amino acids. Germline V CDR1 and CDR2: GTSNPN, SVGIG (reference sequence). With 4 bases removed from V and 6 bases from J, the gap between germline ends came to 20 bases. The CDR3 coding sequence is TGTGCCTGGACCCCCGGTCAAACGCCTGCGGATACGCAGTATTTT. As protein: CAWTPGQTPADTQYF.

The chain uses TRBV7-8 and TRBJ1-6, with a tentative D call TRBD1 (5 bases). V dropped 2 bases and J dropped 3 bases, with 8 bases sitting between them. The length of the CDR3 is 15 residues. Germline CDR1 is SGHVS and CDR2 is FQNEAQ. The DNA of the CDR3 is TGTGCCAGCAGCTTACAGGGAAACTATAATTCACCCCTCCACTTT. Amino acid sequence: CASSLQGNYNSPLHF.

The chain has TRBV27 and TRBJ2-5; possibly TRBD2 for D (6 bases). Germline loops: CDR1 MNHEY, CDR2 SMNVEV (reference sequence). This CDR3 comprises 15 residues. V gave up 3 bases and J gave up 2 bases, with 13 bases separating them. CDR3 loop: CASSFAGTLQETQYF. For the CDR3, the DNA is TGTGCCAGCAGTTTCGCCGGGACTCTACAAGAGACCCAGTACTTC.

The V gene is TRBV29-1, the J gene TRBJ1-2; D possibly corresponds to TRBD1 (5 bases). CDR1 and CDR2 from the germline V gene are SQVTM and ANQGSEA. This CDR3 contains 13 residues. Trimming pared 7 bases from V and 4 bases from J, leaving 16 bases between. CDR3 DNA: TGCAGCGCAAGAGACAGAGAATTCTATGGCTACACCTTC. Translation gives CSARDREFYGYTF.

V gene TRBV5-1 combines with J gene TRBJ2-5; 10 nucleotides line up with TRBD1. The CDR3 extends over 16 amino acids. V dropped 4 bases and J dropped 5; count of bases not matched to a gene: 11. CDR1 SGHRS and CDR2 YFSETQ come from the germline V gene. The CDR3 spells CASSSFRDRGRETQYF. The CDR3 nucleotides read TGCGCCAGCAGCAGTTTCCGGGACAGGGGCCGTGAGACCCAGTACTTC.

The rearrangement uses TRBV5-1 and TRBJ2-5, with D unclear. V lost 4 bases and J 2 bases, leaving 9 bases between the germline ends. This CDR3 contains 13 residues. Germline values: CDR1 SGHRS, CDR2 YFSETQ. CDR3 coding DNA: TGCGCCAGCAGCAGTTCGGTACAAGAGACCCAGTACTTC. Protein product: CASSSSVQETQYF.

This clone was observed a few times. The CDR3 spells CASSGEAETQYF. The CDR3 region has the DNA TGTGCCAGTTCAGGGGAAGCAGAGACCCAGTACTTC. The J gene is TRBJ2-5, the V gene TRBV19, with D possibly being TRBD1 (6 bases). Per the germline V gene, CDR1 is LNHDA and CDR2 is SQIVND (reference sequence). Trimming shortened V by 8 bases and J by 4 bases, and 11 bases separated the two germline ends. This CDR3 contains 12 residues.

This clone appeared a few times. The chain links TRBV6-5 to TRBJ1-1; D is unclear. Per germline, CDR1 MNHEY and CDR2 SVGAGI. This CDR3 comprises 14 residues. Trimming left V 5 bases short and J 7 bases short, with 17 bases between. CDR3 bases: TGTGCCAGCAGTCTCGGGGTGAGGGCTGATGAAGCTTTCTTT. Protein sequence: CASSLGVRADEAFF.

This clone was detected only a few times. This chain joins TRBV29-1 and TRBJ2-7, with 7 bases aligning to TRBD1. Trimming at V came to 6 bases and at J to 3 bases, leaving 2 bases not matched to a gene. The CDR3 consists of 11 residues. The V gene's germline CDR1 is SQVTM and CDR2 ANQGSEA. The CDR3 sequence is CSVGTDYEQYF. CDR3 coding DNA: TGCAGCGTCGGGACAGACTACGAGCAGTACTTC.

This clone was found a few times. The chain recombines TRBV28 with TRBJ2-3; 14 bases map to TRBD2. The length of the CDR3 is 14 residues. V dropped 9 bases and J dropped 5; count of bases not matched to a gene: 4. CDR1 MDHEN and CDR2 SYDVKM come from the germline V gene. This CDR3 is CARDGTSGGDTQYF. The CDR3 coding sequence is TGTGCCAGAGACGGGACTAGCGGGGGAGATACGCAGTATTTT.

The chain uses TRBV15 and TRBJ2-2; 8 bases fit TRBD2. Trimming took 6 bases from V and 5 from J; bases not matched to a gene: 8. CDR3 size: 15 residues. CDR1 and CDR2 from the germline V gene are LNHNV and YYDKDF (reference sequence). CDR3 amino acids: CATRVLAGGTGELFF. The CDR3 DNA reads TGTGCCACCAGAGTTCTAGCGGGTGGTACCGGGGAGCTGTTTTTT.

The V call is TRBV6-5, the J call TRBJ1-2; the D gene is possibly TRBD1 (5 bases). V was shortened by 5 bases and J by 9 bases, with 19 bases between the two germline ends. Per germline, CDR1 MNHEY and CDR2 SVGAGI. The CDR3 sequence is 14 residues long. The CDR3 nucleotides are TGTGCCAGCAGTGAACGGGGGACGACAGTCAGCTACACCTTC. It is translated as CASSERGTTVSYTF.

The J gene is TRBJ2-3, the V gene TRBV2; TRBD1 agrees at 8 bases. The CDR3 totals 13 residues. J lost 4 bases, V lost 5 bases, and 2 bases had no gene match. Germline V gene sequence: CDR1 SNHLY, CDR2 FYNNEI. CDR3: CASSLDRADTQYF. DNA of the CDR3: TGTGCCAGCAGTTTGGACAGGGCAGATACGCAGTATTTT.

The chain has TRBV29-1 and TRBJ2-5, with 7 bases matching TRBD1. The germline CDR1 and CDR2 sequences are SQVTM and ANQGSEA. V lost 6 bases and J lost 0; bases outside the gene matches: 10. This CDR3 spans 15 amino acids. The CDR3 DNA follows: TGCAGCGTGGCCGGGACAGAGGAGTACCAAGAGACCCAGTACTTC. This encodes CSVAGTEEYQETQYF.

The chain employs TRBV4-2 and TRBJ2-2; the D is unclear. Germline V gene lookup returns CDR1 LGHNA and CDR2 YNFKEQ. Trimming left V 0 bases short and J 0 bases short, with 5 bases between. The CDR3 spans 15 residues. The CDR3 bases are TGTGCCAGCAGCCAAGAACAAGCGAACACCGGGGAGCTGTTTTTT. This gives the protein CASSQEQANTGELFF.